Listed below are T cell receptor beta chains from one sample, sequenced in a study of glioma-infiltrating T cells after dendritic cell vaccination. Profiling relied on immunoSEQ multiplex PCR, and the TCRdb table lists in-frame clones only, not all of them. The sample lists tens of thousands of clones, around 80% seen once, with roughly 2% in the top ten. Specimen: blood, collected before dendritic cell vaccination. The source is a human donor with glioblastoma. Both conserved end residues are part of each CDR3.

j_call v_call cdr3_length cdr3_aa
TRBJ2-1 TRBV4-1 17 CASSQERGGRAFDEQFF
TRBJ2-5 TRBV6-4 11 CAPMEGETQYF
TRBJ2-7 TRBV13 16 CASSWGTGTKRYEQYF
TRBJ2-2 TRBV7-9 13 CASISVNTGELFF
TRBJ1-2 TRBV6-1 15 CASSDPGTAHYGYTF
TRBJ1-2 TRBV19 12 CASRGEPDGYTF
TRBJ1-5 TRBV6-1 13 CASSVAGLQPQHF
TRBJ1-1 TRBV30 13 CAWSGQGGGRAFF
TRBJ2-7 TRBV5-1 15 CASKWDSQAQFEQYF
TRBJ2-5 TRBV11-3 17 CASSRGTSGGVQETQYF
TRBJ1-5 TRBV27 14 CAALWGGFNQPQHF
TRBJ2-7 TRBV5-1 13 CASSSDRGYEQYF
TRBJ1-2 TRBV4-2 15 CASSQGQGVSDGYTF
TRBJ1-2 TRBV29-1 14 CSGEGTGDDYGYTF
TRBJ2-3 TRBV5-6 15 CASNINRDWADTQYF
TRBJ1-5 TRBV12-5 15 CASGLTGGGNQPQHF
TRBJ2-7 TRBV28 12 CASSLLSYEQYF
TRBJ2-4 TRBV4-1 20 CASSQDMGLAGGRGKNIQYF
TRBJ2-5 TRBV2 17 CASSGRRAGEPRETQYF
TRBJ2-1 TRBV11-2 15 CASSSLSGGSDEQFF
TRBJ2-7 TRBV5-1 14 CASSAGGNHYEQYF
TRBJ2-3 TRBV19 17 CASSSRDRGRFTDTQYF
TRBJ2-7 TRBV7-2 16 CASKGLAGGPMYEQYF
TRBJ2-1 TRBV2 11 CASSDRGKQFF
TRBJ2-4 TRBV19 16 CASSIRGGRAKNIQYF
TRBJ2-7 TRBV5-6 14 CASSPLSGMYEQYF
TRBJ1-3 TRBV6-6 13 CASSGPSGNTIYF
TRBJ2-6 TRBV6-4 16 CASSQSGSSGANVLTF
TRBJ2-1 TRBV19 15 CASSMTSGSYNEQFF
TRBJ1-5 TRBV19 16 CASSIDSGTPNQPQHF
TRBJ2-7 TRBV18 15 CASSQGQASTYEQYF
TRBJ2-4 TRBV30 20 CAWSVLGLDSLGIAKNIQYF
TRBJ1-5 TRBV7-2 15 CASSRTTGGGQPQHF
TRBJ1-6 TRBV5-4 14 CASSLGRDSTPLHF
TRBJ2-1 TRBV13 15 CASSLVSGGVNEQFF
TRBJ1-3 TRBV5-1 17 CASSLAGGDSSGNTIYF
TRBJ1-5 TRBV30 15 CAWSGGTLSNQPQHF
TRBJ2-1 TRBV2 14 CASSDKRRDGEQFF
TRBJ1-1 TRBV20-1 11 CSALLNTEAFF
TRBJ1-2 TRBV6-5 12 CASSSTGTGYTF
TRBJ2-5 TRBV7-6 12 CASSRTRETQYF
TRBJ1-2 TRBV6-1 17 CASSEVLGQGRNYGYTF